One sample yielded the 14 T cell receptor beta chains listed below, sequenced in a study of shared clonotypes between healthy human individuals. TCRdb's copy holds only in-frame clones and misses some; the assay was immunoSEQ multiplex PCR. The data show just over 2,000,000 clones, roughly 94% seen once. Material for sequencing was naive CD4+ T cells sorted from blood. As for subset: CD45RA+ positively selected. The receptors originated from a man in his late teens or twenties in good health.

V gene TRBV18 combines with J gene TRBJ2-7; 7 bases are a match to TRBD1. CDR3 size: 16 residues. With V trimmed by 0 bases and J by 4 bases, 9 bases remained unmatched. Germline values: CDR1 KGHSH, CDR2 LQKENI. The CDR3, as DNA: TGTGCCAGCTCACCACCGACGGGGCAGGGGGAATACGAGCAGTACTTC. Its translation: CASSPPTGQGEYEQYF.

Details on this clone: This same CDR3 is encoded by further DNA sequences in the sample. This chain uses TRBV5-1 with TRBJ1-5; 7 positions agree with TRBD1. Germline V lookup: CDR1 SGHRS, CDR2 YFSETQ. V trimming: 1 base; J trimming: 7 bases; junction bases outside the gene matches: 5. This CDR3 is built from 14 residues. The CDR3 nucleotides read TGCGCCAGCAGCTTGTCAGGGGGAAACCAGCCCCAGCATTTT. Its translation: CASSLSGGNQPQHF. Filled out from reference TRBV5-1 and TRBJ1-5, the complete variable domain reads KAGVTQTPRYLIKTRGQQVTLSCSPISGHRSVSWYQQTPGQGLQFLFEYFSETQRNKGNFPGRFSGRQFSNSRSEMNVSTLELGDSALYLCASSLSGGNQPQHFGDGTRLSIL.

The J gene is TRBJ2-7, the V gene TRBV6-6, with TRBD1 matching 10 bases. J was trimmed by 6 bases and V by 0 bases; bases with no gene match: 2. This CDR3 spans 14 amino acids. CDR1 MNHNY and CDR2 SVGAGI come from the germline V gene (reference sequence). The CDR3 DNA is TGTGCCAGCAGTTACTCAAGGACAGGGGGCGAGCAGTACTTC. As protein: CASSYSRTGGEQYF.

CDR3 sequence (DNA): TGTGCCAGCAGCCCCCTTATAGAGCAGTACTTC. As protein: CASSPLIEQYF. This sequence joins TRBV7-9 and TRBJ2-7; D is unclear. This CDR3 is built from 11 residues. With 5 bases removed from V and 7 bases from J, the gap between germline ends came to 9 bases. Germline CDR1 and CDR2: SEHNR and FQNEAQ (reference sequence).

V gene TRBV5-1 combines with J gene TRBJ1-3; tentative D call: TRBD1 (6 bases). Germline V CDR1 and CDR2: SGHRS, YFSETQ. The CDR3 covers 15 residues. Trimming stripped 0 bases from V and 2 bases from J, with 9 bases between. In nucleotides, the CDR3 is TGCGCCAGCAGCTTGGGCCCAGGGGCTGGAAACACCATATATTTT. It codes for CASSLGPGAGNTIYF.

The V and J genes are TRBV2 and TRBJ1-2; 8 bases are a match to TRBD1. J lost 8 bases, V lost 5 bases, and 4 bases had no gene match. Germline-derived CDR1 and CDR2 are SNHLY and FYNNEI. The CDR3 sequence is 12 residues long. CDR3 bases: TGTGCCAGCAGTCAGGGGGCAAAGGGCTACACCTTC. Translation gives CASSQGAKGYTF.

The CDR3, as DNA: TGTGCCAGCAGACGGACTAGCGGCGACTCCTACAATGAGCAGTTCTTC. The encoded protein is CASRRTSGDSYNEQFF. The chain joins TRBV2 to TRBJ2-1; 10 bases agree with TRBD2. Trimming removed 6 bases from V and 0 bases from J; junction bases left unmatched: 5. This CDR3 contains 16 residues. The germline V gene encodes CDR1 SNHLY and CDR2 FYNNEI. The full variable domain, completed using reference TRBV2 and TRBJ2-1, is EPEVTQTPSHQVTQMGQEVILRCVPISNHLYFYWYRQILGQKVEFLVSFYNNEISEKSEIFDDQFSVERPDGSNFTLKIRSTKLEDSAMYFCASRRTSGDSYNEQFFGPGTRLTVL.

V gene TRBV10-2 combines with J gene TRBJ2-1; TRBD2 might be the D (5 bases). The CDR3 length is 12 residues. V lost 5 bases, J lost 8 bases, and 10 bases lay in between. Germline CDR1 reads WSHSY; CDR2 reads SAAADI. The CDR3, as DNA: TGCGCCAGCAGTCGGGGATTGGATGAGCAGTTCTTC. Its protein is CASSRGLDEQFF.

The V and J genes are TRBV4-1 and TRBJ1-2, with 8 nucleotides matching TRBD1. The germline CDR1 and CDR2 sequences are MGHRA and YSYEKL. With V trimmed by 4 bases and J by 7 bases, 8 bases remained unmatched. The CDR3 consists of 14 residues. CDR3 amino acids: CASSPGQGMSGYTF. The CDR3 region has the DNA TGCGCCAGCAGCCCCGGACAGGGAATGTCTGGCTACACCTTC.

CDR3 DNA sequence: TGTGCCTGGAGCTCTAGCGGGGGACGTACCGGGGAGCTGTTTTTT. Translated, it gives CAWSSSGGRTGELFF. J is TRBJ2-2 and V is TRBV30; TRBD2 matches 10 bases. Germline V gene sequence: CDR1 GTSNPN, CDR2 SVGIG (reference sequence). The junction had 6 bases not matched to a gene; V was cut back by 3 bases and J by 5 bases. The CDR3 loop spans 15 amino acids. Based on the CDR3 plus reference TRBV30 and TRBJ2-2, the full variable domain is SQTIHQWPATLVQPVGSPLSLECTVEGTSNPNLYWYRQAAGRGLQLLFYSVGIGQISSEVPQNLSASRPQDRQFILSSKKLLLSDSGFYLCAWSSSGGRTGELFFGEGSRLTVL.

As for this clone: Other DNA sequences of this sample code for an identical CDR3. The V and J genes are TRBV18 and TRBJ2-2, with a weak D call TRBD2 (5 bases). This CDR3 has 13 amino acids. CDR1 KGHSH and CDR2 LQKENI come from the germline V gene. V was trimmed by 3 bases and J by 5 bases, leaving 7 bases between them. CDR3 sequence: CASSPPGTGELFF. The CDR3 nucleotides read TGTGCCAGCTCACCCCCGGGAACCGGGGAGCTGTTTTTT.

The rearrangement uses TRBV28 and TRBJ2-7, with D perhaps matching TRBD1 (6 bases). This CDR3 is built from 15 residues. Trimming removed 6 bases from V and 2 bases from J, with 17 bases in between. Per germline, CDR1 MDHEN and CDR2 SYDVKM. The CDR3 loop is CASSKPKGGTYEQYF. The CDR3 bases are TGTGCCAGCAGCAAACCGAAAGGGGGTACCTACGAGCAGTACTTC.

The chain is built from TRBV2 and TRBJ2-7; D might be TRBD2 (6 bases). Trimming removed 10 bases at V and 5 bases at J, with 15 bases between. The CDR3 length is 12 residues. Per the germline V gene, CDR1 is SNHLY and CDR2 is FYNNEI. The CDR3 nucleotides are TGTGCCATCCCCGGGGGTCTCGACGAGCAGTACTTC. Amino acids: CAIPGGLDEQYF.

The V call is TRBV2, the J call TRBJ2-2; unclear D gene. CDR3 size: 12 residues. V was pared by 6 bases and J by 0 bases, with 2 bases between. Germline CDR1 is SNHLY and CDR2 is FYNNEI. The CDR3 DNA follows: TGTGCCAGCAGGCCGAACACCGGGGAGCTGTTTTTT. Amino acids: CASRPNTGELFF.